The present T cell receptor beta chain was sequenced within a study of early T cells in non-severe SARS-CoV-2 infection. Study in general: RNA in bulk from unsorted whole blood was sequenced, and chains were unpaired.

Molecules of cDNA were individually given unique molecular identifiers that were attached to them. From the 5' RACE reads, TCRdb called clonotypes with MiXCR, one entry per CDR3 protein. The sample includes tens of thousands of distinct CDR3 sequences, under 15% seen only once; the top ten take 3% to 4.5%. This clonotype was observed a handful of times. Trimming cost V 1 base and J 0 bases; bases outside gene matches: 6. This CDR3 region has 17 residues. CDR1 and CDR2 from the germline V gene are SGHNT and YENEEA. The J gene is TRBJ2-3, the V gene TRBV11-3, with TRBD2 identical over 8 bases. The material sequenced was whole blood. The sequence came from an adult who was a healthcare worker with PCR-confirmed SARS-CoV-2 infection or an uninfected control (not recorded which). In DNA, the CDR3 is TGTGCCAGCAGCTTAGGGATTGGCGGGAGGAGCACAGATACGCAGTATTTT. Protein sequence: CASSLGIGGRSTDTQYF.